Below are 25 T cell receptor beta chains sequenced from a single sample in a study of shared clonotypes between healthy human individuals. Naivety among CD8 cells was defined by CD45RO negativity and positive CCR7 selection, thereby excluding terminally differentiated effector memory CD45RA+ cells. Produced via immunoSEQ multiplex PCR; TCRdb's table is partial and in-frame only. This sample carries some 2.1 million clones, over 85% of them seen once, and the ten largest clones take around 1.1%. Sequencing input: naive CD8+ T cells sorted from blood. The origin of the receptors is a man aged 18 to 30 in good health.

V is TRBV5-4 and J is TRBJ2-7; D possibly matches TRBD1 or TRBD2 (5 bases each). Trimming left V 0 bases short and J 6 bases short, with 13 bases between. CDR3 size: 14 residues. Germline CDR1 SGHNT, CDR2 YYREEE (reference sequence). The chain's CDR3 is CASSLVVGGLEQYF. Here the CDR3 DNA reads TGTGCCAGCAGCTTGGTCGTTGGGGGTCTCGAGCAGTACTTC. Using reference TRBV5-4 and TRBJ2-7 for the parts outside the CDR3, the full variable domain is ETGVTQSPTHLIKTRGQQVTLRCSSQSGHNTVSWYQQALGQGPQFIFQYYREEENGRGNFPPRFSGLQFPNYSSELNVNALELDDSALYLCASSLVVGGLEQYFGPGTRLTVT.

V gene TRBV6-5 combines with J gene TRBJ2-2, with D unclear. CDR1 MNHEY and CDR2 SVGAGI come from the germline V gene. CDR3 length: 15 amino acids. Trimming took 2 bases from V and 4 from J, leaving 11 bases between them. This CDR3 is CASSYGGASTGELFF. CDR3 bases: TGTGCCAGCAGTTACGGTGGAGCAAGCACCGGGGAGCTGTTTTTT.

V is TRBV11-2 and J is TRBJ2-1; 7 nucleotides align to TRBD2. Losses at the gene ends were 0 bases for V and 4 bases for J; bases not matched to a gene: 3. Looked up from germline, CDR1 is SGHAT and CDR2 is FQNNGV. The CDR3 loop spans 15 amino acids. CDR3: CASSLEPAGYNEQFF. The CDR3 nucleotides read TGTGCCAGCAGCTTAGAGCCAGCGGGGTACAATGAGCAGTTCTTC. The whole variable domain, remainder taken from reference TRBV11-2 and TRBJ2-1, is EAGVAQSPRYKIIEKRQSVAFWCNPISGHATLYWYQQILGQGPKLLIQFQNNGVVDDSQLPKDRFSAERLKGVDSTLKIQPAKLEDSAVYLCASSLEPAGYNEQFFGPGTRLTVL.

The CDR3 loop is CASSYDRADTEAFF. DNA for the CDR3: TGTGCCAGCAGTTACGACAGGGCGGACACTGAAGCTTTCTTT. The rearrangement joins TRBV6-6 to TRBJ1-1; 7 bases line up with TRBD1. The CDR3 loop spans 14 amino acids. Trimming cost V 2 bases and J 3 bases; bases outside gene matches: 3. Germline CDR1 is MNHNY and CDR2 is SVGAGI (reference sequence).

Concerning this clone: Other DNA sequences in the sample encode the same CDR3. The CDR3 DNA reads TGTGCCAGCAGCTTAGCGGGCCAGGAAGCTTTCTTT. Protein product: CASSLAGQEAFF. The gene calls are TRBV7-9 and TRBJ1-1; D is unresolved. From germline, CDR1 is SEHNR and CDR2 FQNEAQ (reference sequence). V lost 0 bases and J 8 bases, leaving 7 bases between the germline ends. This CDR3 contains 12 residues.

This clone was seen only once. This rearrangement joins TRBV27 to TRBJ2-7; D uncertain. The CDR3 spans 13 residues. V shed 6 bases and J shed 2 bases, with 11 bases lying between them. CDR1 and CDR2 from the germline V gene are MNHEY and SMNVEV (reference sequence). The CDR3: CASSLGDAYEQYF. The CDR3 bases are TGTGCCAGCAGCCTTGGAGATGCCTACGAGCAGTACTTC.

In the case of this clone: This specimen includes other DNA sequences encoding the same CDR3. The chain links TRBV7-9 to TRBJ2-7; 7 bases agree with TRBD1. Trimming cost V 5 bases and J 5 bases; bases outside gene matches: 3. Germline-derived CDR1 and CDR2 are SEHNR and FQNEAQ (reference sequence). The CDR3 is made up of 12 amino acids. CDR3 sequence: CASSLDRDEQYF. CDR3 nucleotide sequence: TGTGCCAGCAGCCTAGACAGGGACGAGCAGTACTTC.

A word on this clone: Distinct nucleotide sequences in the sample also encode this CDR3. The V call is TRBV7-9, the J call TRBJ1-4; 8 nucleotides agree with TRBD1. This CDR3 comprises 13 residues. In germline, CDR1 is SEHNR, CDR2 FQNEAQ (reference sequence). Trimming at V came to 7 bases and at J to 5 bases, leaving 3 bases not matched to a gene. CDR3 protein: CASTQGGNEKLFF. Written as DNA, the CDR3 is TGTGCCAGCACACAGGGGGGGAATGAAAAACTGTTTTTT.

As regards this clone: At one end, the junction sequence differs from germline, possibly due to a read error. The genes are TRBV7-7 and TRBJ1-5; 7 positions match TRBD1. The CDR3 has 14 residues. Germline loops: CDR1 SSHAT, CDR2 FNYEAQ (reference sequence). The CDR3 region has the DNA TGTGCTAGCAGCGATACAGGGGTAGAACAGCCCCAGCATTTT. Translation: CASSDTGVEQPQHF. Variable domain in full (rest from reference TRBV7-7 and TRBJ1-5): GAGVSQSPRYKVTKRGQDVTLRCDPISSHATLYWYQQALGQGPEFLTYFNYEAQPDKSGLPSDRFSAERPEGSISTLTIQRTEQRDSAMYRCASSDTGVEQPQHFGDGTRLSIL.

This chain uses TRBV7-9 with TRBJ1-6, with a tentative D call TRBD1 (5 bases). CDR1 and CDR2 from the germline V gene are SEHNR and FQNEAQ (reference sequence). Trimming left V 3 bases short and J 7 bases short, with 10 bases between. The CDR3 runs to 14 residues. The CDR3 sequence is CASSFGQDNSPLHF. The CDR3 nucleotides read TGTGCCAGCAGCTTTGGACAAGACAATTCACCCCTCCACTTT. Combining the CDR3 with reference TRBV7-9 and TRBJ1-6 gives the whole variable domain DTGVSQNPRHKITKRGQNVTFRCDPISEHNRLYWYRQTLGQGPEFLTYFQNEAQLEKSRLLSDRFSAERPKGSFSTLEIQRTEQGDSAMYLCASSFGQDNSPLHFGNGTRLTVT.

This chain uses TRBV18 with TRBJ2-7; D is ambiguous. V was pared by 5 bases and J by 1 base, with 12 bases between. Germline V CDR1 and CDR2: KGHSH, LQKENI. CDR3 size: 14 residues. CDR3 in DNA: TGTGCCAGCTCATCTGGGCGGAATTCCTACGAGCAGTACTTC. The encoded protein is CASSSGRNSYEQYF.

The chain links TRBV18 to TRBJ2-7; the D gene is possibly TRBD2 (5 bases). V lost 0 bases and J lost 2, with 11 bases in between. CDR3 length: 15 residues. Germline CDR1 is KGHSH and CDR2 is LQKENI. The CDR3 loop reads CASSPPDSYPYEQYF. The CDR3, as DNA: TGTGCCAGCTCACCACCGGACTCGTACCCCTACGAGCAGTACTTC.

This chain links TRBV5-4 with TRBJ1-2, with D unresolved. Trimming cost V 7 bases and J 5 bases, with 21 bases left between them. The CDR3 is 15 residues long. Germline values: CDR1 SGHNT, CDR2 YYREEE (reference sequence). The CDR3 here is CASAPGQAKNYGYTF. Here the CDR3 DNA reads TGTGCCAGCGCCCCCGGGCAGGCCAAGAATTATGGCTACACCTTC. The full variable domain, rest sourced from reference TRBV5-4 and TRBJ1-2, is ETGVTQSPTHLIKTRGQQVTLRCSSQSGHNTVSWYQQALGQGPQFIFQYYREEENGRGNFPPRFSGLQFPNYSSELNVNALELDDSALYLCASAPGQAKNYGYTFGSGTRLTVV.

The chain has TRBV6-1 and TRBJ1-1, with D possibly TRBD1 on 6 matching bases. Per germline, CDR1 MNHNS and CDR2 SASEGT. The CDR3 covers 17 residues. V was shortened by 0 bases and J by 0 bases, with 14 bases between the two germline ends. This chain's CDR3 is CASSEASIGDMNTEAFF. CDR3 sequence (DNA): TGTGCCAGCAGTGAAGCGAGCATAGGGGACATGAACACTGAAGCTTTCTTT.

This clone was found a few times. This chain connects TRBV9 to TRBJ1-2; the D gene is possibly TRBD1 (6 bases). Deletions cut 3 bases from V and 4 bases from J, with 16 bases between. The germline CDR1 and CDR2 sequences are SGDLS and YYNGEE. This CDR3 has 15 residues. The CDR3 loop is CASSGDRWIGYGYTF. The CDR3 DNA reads TGTGCCAGCAGCGGCGACAGGTGGATCGGCTATGGCTACACCTTC.

The J gene is TRBJ2-7, the V gene TRBV19, with D uncertain. The CDR3 runs to 14 residues. V lost 5 bases, J lost 4 bases, and 15 bases lay in between. Germline V gene sequence: CDR1 LNHDA, CDR2 SQIVND (reference sequence). Here the CDR3 reads CASSHTPLGYEQYF. CDR3 in DNA: TGTGCCAGTAGTCACACCCCCCTAGGGTACGAGCAGTACTTC.

This sequence joins TRBV7-9 and TRBJ2-5; 7 bases match TRBD2. Germline V lookup: CDR1 SEHNR, CDR2 FQNEAQ (reference sequence). The V segment lost 4 bases and the J segment 4 bases; nucleotides outside the gene matches: 9. The CDR3 length is 15 residues. CDR3 in amino acids: CASSSIPGGGETQYF. As DNA, the CDR3 is TGTGCCAGCAGCTCCATCCCGGGAGGCGGAGAGACCCAGTACTTC. The full variable domain, its missing parts supplied by reference TRBV7-9 and TRBJ2-5, is DTGVSQNPRHKITKRGQNVTFRCDPISEHNRLYWYRQTLGQGPEFLTYFQNEAQLEKSRLLSDRFSAERPKGSFSTLEIQRTEQGDSAMYLCASSSIPGGGETQYFGPGTRLLVL.

This chain connects TRBV7-6 to TRBJ2-7; 7 bases are shared with TRBD1. The germline gives CDR1 SGHVS, CDR2 FNYEAQ. Germline trimming cut 5 bases from V and 6 bases from J; bases unmatched to any gene: 10. There are 14 residues in the CDR3. CDR3 sequence (DNA): TGTGCCAGCAGCGAAGAACAGGGGACCGGCGAGCAGTACTTC. This sequence encodes CASSEEQGTGEQYF.

The chain carries TRBV4-3 and TRBJ1-4, with D perhaps matching TRBD1 (5 bases). Trimming removed 0 bases from V and 7 bases from J, with 15 bases in between. Germline values: CDR1 LGHNA, CDR2 YSLEER. The CDR3 runs to 16 residues. The CDR3 DNA reads TGCGCCAGCAGCCAAGATGGAGTCCCGGGGGGTGAAAAACTGTTTTTT. Protein: CASSQDGVPGGEKLFF.

Of note for this clone: Other nucleotide sequences from this sample produce the same CDR3. The gene calls are TRBV30 and TRBJ2-7, with 9 nucleotides matching TRBD1. V dropped 2 bases and J dropped 3; count of bases not matched to a gene: 2. The germline V gene encodes CDR1 GTSNPN and CDR2 SVGIG (reference sequence). The CDR3 is made up of 13 amino acids. The CDR3: CAWSLTGGYEQYF. The CDR3 coding sequence is TGTGCCTGGAGTTTGACAGGGGGCTACGAGCAGTACTTC.

J is TRBJ1-2 and V is TRBV10-3; TRBD1 matches 9 bases. The CDR3 consists of 13 residues. V lost 3 bases, J lost 6 bases, and 2 bases stayed unmatched. Germline values: CDR1 ENHRY, CDR2 SYGVKD. This chain's CDR3 is CAISDGTGNGYTF. CDR3 nucleotides: TGTGCCATCAGTGATGGGACAGGGAATGGCTACACCTTC.

A note on this clone: This specimen includes other DNA sequences encoding the same CDR3. The chain has TRBV27 and TRBJ1-2, with 9 positions matching TRBD1. Germline V gene lookup returns CDR1 MNHEY and CDR2 SMNVEV (reference sequence). The CDR3 loop spans 15 amino acids. V lost 5 bases and J lost 1; bases outside the gene matches: 5. The CDR3, as DNA: TGTGCCAGCAGTATCGGACAGGGGCTTAACTATGGCTACACCTTC. Translated, it gives CASSIGQGLNYGYTF.

A note on this clone: This same CDR3 is encoded by further DNA sequences in the sample. This CDR3 reads CASSVGLASTDTQYF. The CDR3 coding sequence is TGTGCCAGCAGCGTCGGACTAGCGAGCACAGATACGCAGTATTTT. The chain couples TRBV9 to TRBJ2-3; 9 bases match TRBD2. V was clipped by 2 bases and J by 0 bases; unmatched bases: 1. The CDR3 spans 15 residues. CDR1 is SGDLS, CDR2 YYNGEE, per germline.

The chain combines TRBV28 with TRBJ1-4, with D perhaps TRBD1 (5 bases). The ends were cut back, 1 base at V and 8 bases at J, with 14 bases in the middle. The CDR3 is made up of 15 amino acids. Germline CDR1 and CDR2: MDHEN and SYDVKM. Here the CDR3 reads CASSLFAREGEKLFF. The CDR3, as DNA: TGTGCCAGCAGTTTATTCGCCCGGGAGGGGGAAAAACTGTTTTTT.

The chain couples TRBV2 to TRBJ2-7, with D possibly matching TRBD2 (5 bases). The CDR3 runs 16 residues. Germline lookup yields CDR1 SNHLY and CDR2 FYNNEI. The ends were cut back, 0 bases at V and 0 bases at J, with 12 bases in the middle. The CDR3 protein is CASSEAAEGTSYEQYF. The CDR3 nucleotides are TGTGCCAGCAGTGAAGCGGCCGAGGGTACCTCCTACGAGCAGTACTTC.